The 19 T cell receptor beta chains in this list originate from one sample, sequenced in a study of blood T cells in healthy people across ages. It was with a sample-barcoded 5' primer and a J-beta primer mix that a second PCR of roughly 7 to 12 cycles was run. TCRdb reprocessed the 5' RACE reads via MiXCR and lists one record per CDR3 protein. Of some 700,000 distinct CDR3 sequences listed, more than 40% are singletons. The source material was blood. The receptor set was obtained from an older woman in good health.

A remark on this clonotype: The junction departs from the called germline gene at one end, perhaps through a read error. The chain carries TRBV5-6 and TRBJ2-4; 9 bases are shared with TRBD2. CDR3 size: 20 residues. The germline gives CDR1 SGHDT, CDR2 YYEEEE. The CDR3 reads CASSRLKVAGERRAKNIRYF. The CDR3 nucleotides are TGTGCCAGCAGCCGCCTTAAGGTAGCGGGAGAACGACGAGCCAAAAACATTCGGTACTTC.

The gene calls are TRBV6-2 or TRBV6-3 and TRBJ1-2, with unresolved D. The V gene lost 10 bases and the J gene lost 8 bases, with 20 bases spanning the gap. Germline CDR1 MNHEY, CDR2 SVGEGT. The CDR3 spans 13 residues. CDR3 DNA: TGTGCCAACAGCATTGACCCCCTTTGGGGCTACACCTTC. Encoded protein: CANSIDPLWGYTF.

Only one count was recorded for this clonotype. This chain connects TRBV2 to TRBJ2-5; 10 bases line up with TRBD2. CDR3 size: 13 residues. J was trimmed by 11 bases and V by 7 bases; bases with no gene match: 10. Germline V CDR1 and CDR2: SNHLY, FYNNEI. In DNA form, the CDR3 reads TGTGCCAGCACCGAGCCAACTAGCGGGGAGCAGTACTTC. Translating it yields CASTEPTSGEQYF.

This chain joins TRBV7-3 and TRBJ2-7; 7 bases align to TRBD2. With V trimmed by 0 bases and J by 5 bases, 1 base remained unmatched. The CDR3 consists of 13 residues. Germline CDR1 reads SGHTA; CDR2 reads FQGTGA. The DNA for the CDR3 is TGTGCCAGCAGCTTAACGGCGGGGGACGAGCAGTACTTC. As protein: CASSLTAGDEQYF.

V usage is TRBV30 and J usage is TRBJ2-1; possible D gene TRBD1, 6 bases. The CDR3 runs 15 residues. V was cut by 0 bases and J by 4 bases, with 13 bases left in between. CDR1 and CDR2 from the germline V gene are GTSNPN and SVGIG (reference sequence). CDR3 residues: CAWSVPGHKYNEQFF. DNA of the CDR3: TGTGCCTGGAGTGTACCGGGACACAAGTACAATGAGCAGTTCTTC.

The chain recombines TRBV5-5 with TRBJ2-2; 10 bases align to TRBD2. The CDR3 totals 16 residues. V lost 4 bases, J lost 4 bases, and 7 bases stayed unmatched. CDR1 is SGHKS, CDR2 YYEKEE, per germline (reference sequence). The CDR3 reads CASSTTGTSVTGELFF. CDR3 bases: TGTGCCAGCAGCACGACCGGGACTAGCGTCACCGGGGAGCTGTTTTTT.

The chain uses TRBV6-2 or TRBV6-3 and TRBJ1-2; D gene unclear. This CDR3 region has 12 residues. Deletions cut 6 bases from V and 4 bases from J, with 9 bases between. Germline V gives CDR1 MNHEY, CDR2 SVGEGT. The CDR3 region has the DNA TGTGCCAGCAGAATTCCGGTCTATGGCTACACCTTC. This encodes CASRIPVYGYTF.

CDR3 in amino acids: CSVSWGSSNQPQHF. The CDR3 DNA sequence: TGCAGCGTTTCGTGGGGCAGTAGTAATCAGCCCCAGCATTTT. The V call is TRBV29-1, the J call TRBJ1-5; weak D call: TRBD1 (5 bases). The CDR3 is 14 residues long. Trimming cost V 5 bases and J 4 bases, with 15 bases left between them. Germline values: CDR1 SQVTM, CDR2 ANQGSEA.

This chain links TRBV28 with TRBJ1-2; D might be TRBD1 (5 bases). V lost 7 bases and J lost 4, with 13 bases in between. The CDR3 runs 13 residues. Germline V gene data show CDR1 as MDHEN and CDR2 as SYDVKM. The CDR3 coding sequence is TGTGCCAGCATCAACGGGGGAGGCTATGGCTACACCTTC. It specifies CASINGGGYGYTF.

The gene calls are TRBV7-2 and TRBJ2-1; D gene uncertain. Germline-derived CDR1 and CDR2 are SGHTA and FQGNSA. This CDR3 is 11 amino acids long. V lost 4 bases, J lost 10 bases, and 8 bases lay in between. The CDR3 reads CASSSPLEQFF. CDR3 nucleotide sequence: TGTGCCAGCAGCTCCCCGCTCGAGCAGTTCTTC.

This clonotype was seen more than once but under ten times. The chain combines TRBV3-1 with TRBJ1-2, with D perhaps matching TRBD1 (6 bases). Germline lookup yields CDR1 LGHDT and CDR2 YNNKEL (reference sequence). V lost 8 bases and J lost 6, with 13 bases in between. This CDR3 is 12 amino acids long. The CDR3 sequence is CASCSQGHGYTF. CDR3 coding DNA: TGTGCCAGCTGCTCGCAGGGGCATGGCTACACCTTC.

The chain uses TRBV20-1 and TRBJ2-4; no clear D. TRBJ2-7 explains the end of the DNA better; the J call may be wrong. Germline V gene lookup returns CDR1 DFQATT and CDR2 SNEGSKA (reference sequence). The CDR3 totals 12 residues. The CDR3 here is CSGQRVIYEQYF. For the CDR3, the DNA is TGCAGTGGACAAAGGGTTATCTACGAGCAGTACTTC.

The V call is TRBV9, the J call TRBJ2-5; 7 bases are a match to TRBD2. The CDR3 sequence is 16 residues long. Germline loops: CDR1 SGDLS, CDR2 YYNGEE. V was clipped by 0 bases and J by 6 bases; unmatched bases: 11. The CDR3 is CASSVASGREGQTQYF. CDR3 nucleotides: TGTGCCAGCAGCGTAGCGTCGGGGAGGGAAGGACAGACCCAGTACTTC. The full variable domain, rest sourced from reference TRBV9 and TRBJ2-5, is DSGVTQTPKHLITATGQRVTLRCSPRSGDLSVYWYQQSLDQGLQFLIQYYNGEERAKGNILERFSAQQFPDLHSELNLSSLELGDSALYFCASSVASGREGQTQYFGPGTRLLVL.

The CDR3 coding sequence is TGTGCCAGCAGCTTAGGGCTAGCGGGAGCCATCATCACGCAGTATTTT. This sequence encodes CASSLGLAGAIITQYF. This sequence joins TRBV11-2 and TRBJ2-3; 10 bases agree with TRBD2. Germline V CDR1 and CDR2: SGHAT, FQNNGV. With V trimmed by 1 base and J by 9 bases, 10 bases remained unmatched. The CDR3 is made up of 16 amino acids.

The chain links TRBV10-3 to TRBJ2-5, with TRBD1 matching 7 bases. V shed 2 bases and J 7 bases; nucleotides not matched to a gene: 4. Germline V gene lookup returns CDR1 ENHRY and CDR2 SYGVKD. CDR3 length: 13 residues. The CDR3, as DNA: TGTGCCATCAGTGAGACAGGGGTGTGGACCCAGTACTTC. Its protein product is CAISETGVWTQYF.

V and J are TRBV19 and TRBJ2-2; D gene ambiguous. With 0 bases removed from V and 1 base from J, the gap between germline ends came to 6 bases. Germline V gene data show CDR1 as LNHDA and CDR2 as SQIVND (reference sequence). The length of the CDR3 is 15 residues. The CDR3, as DNA: TGTGCCAGTAGTATAGAGGGCGTGAACACCGGGGAGCTGTTTTTT. Translation gives CASSIEGVNTGELFF.

The chain couples TRBV28 to TRBJ2-1; 8 nucleotides match TRBD2. CDR1 is MDHEN and CDR2 is SYDVKM in the germline V gene. This CDR3 has 16 amino acids. The V and J ends lost 5 bases and 7 bases, in that order; junction bases with no gene match: 13. The CDR3 DNA follows: TGTGCCAGCAGTGCCCCGGGGAGCGGGAGTATGAATGAGCAGTTCTTC. This encodes CASSAPGSGSMNEQFF.

The sample holds a few counts of this clonotype. The chain carries TRBV28 and TRBJ2-3, with TRBD1 as a possible D gene (6 bases). There are 13 residues in the CDR3. V was pared by 6 bases and J by 2 bases, with 9 bases between. Germline CDR1 reads MDHEN; CDR2 reads SYDVKM. DNA of the CDR3: TGTGCCAGCAGAACAGGGTACACAGATACGCAGTATTTT. Translating it yields CASRTGYTDTQYF.

The V gene is TRBV27, the J gene TRBJ2-1; tentatively, D is TRBD2 (6 bases). Matching the DNA end better, TRBJ2-7 makes the J call doubtful. This CDR3 has 14 amino acids. Germline CDR1 is MNHEY and CDR2 is SMNVEV (reference sequence). The CDR3 DNA follows: TGTGCCAGCAGTCCAGTCCGGGAGTCCTACGAGCAGTACTTC. Translating it yields CASSPVRESYEQYF.